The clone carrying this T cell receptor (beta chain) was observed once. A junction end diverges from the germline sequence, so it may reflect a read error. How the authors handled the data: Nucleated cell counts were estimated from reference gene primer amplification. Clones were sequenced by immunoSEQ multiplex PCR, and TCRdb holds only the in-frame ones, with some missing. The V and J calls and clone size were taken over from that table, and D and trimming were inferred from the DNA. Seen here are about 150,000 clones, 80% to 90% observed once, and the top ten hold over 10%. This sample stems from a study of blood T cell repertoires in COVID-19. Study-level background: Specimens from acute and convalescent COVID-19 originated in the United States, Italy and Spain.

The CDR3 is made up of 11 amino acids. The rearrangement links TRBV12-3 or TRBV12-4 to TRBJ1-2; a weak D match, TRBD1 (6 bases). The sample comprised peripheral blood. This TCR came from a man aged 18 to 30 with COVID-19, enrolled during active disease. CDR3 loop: CASSSVRDTGF. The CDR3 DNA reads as TGTGCCAGCAGTTCCGTCCGGGACACCGGCTTC.